This T cell receptor (beta chain) was identified during a study of blood T cells in healthy people across ages. A note on this clonotype: Its antigen is not known. A read error may explain this, as a much larger clone is one base away.

Primed by a sample-barcoded 5' primer and a J-beta primer mix, a second PCR proceeded for about 7 to 11 cycles. TCRdb re-derived calls from the 5' RACE reads in MiXCR, one entry per CDR3 protein. The sample lists approximately 850,000 distinct CDR3 sequences, around 42% occurring once. The sample, 7.5 to 10 milliliters of peripheral blood, was drawn from each donor. Study-wide results and limits: Since the PBMCs were unsorted, naive and antigen-experienced cells could not be conclusively compared. Fewer expanded clones and more diversity marked long-lived versus aged donors. Naive T cell percentage showed a strong correlation with TCR beta diversity.

The germline CDR1 and CDR2 sequences are DFQATT and SNEGSKA (reference sequence). The CDR3 runs 15 residues. Sequencing was done on a sample of blood. This sequence was found in a man aged 60-69 years in good health. The genes are TRBV20-1 and TRBJ2-1, with 8 bases matching TRBD1. For the CDR3, the DNA is TGCAGTGTCCAGGCGGCGGACAGGGTAAACAATAAGCAGTTCTTC. The encoded protein is CSVQAADRVNNKQFF.